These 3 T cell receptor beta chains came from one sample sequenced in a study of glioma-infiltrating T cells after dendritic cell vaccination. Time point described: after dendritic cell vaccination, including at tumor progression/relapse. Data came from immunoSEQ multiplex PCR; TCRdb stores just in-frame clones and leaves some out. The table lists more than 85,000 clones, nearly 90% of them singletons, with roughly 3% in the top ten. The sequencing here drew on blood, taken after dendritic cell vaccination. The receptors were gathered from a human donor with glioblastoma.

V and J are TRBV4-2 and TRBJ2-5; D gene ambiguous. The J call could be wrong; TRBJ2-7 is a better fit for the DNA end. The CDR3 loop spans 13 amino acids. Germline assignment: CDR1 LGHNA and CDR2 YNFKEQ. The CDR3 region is CASSQEWGYEQYF. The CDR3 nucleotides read TGTGCCAGCAGCCAAGAATGGGGCTACGAGCAGTACTTC.

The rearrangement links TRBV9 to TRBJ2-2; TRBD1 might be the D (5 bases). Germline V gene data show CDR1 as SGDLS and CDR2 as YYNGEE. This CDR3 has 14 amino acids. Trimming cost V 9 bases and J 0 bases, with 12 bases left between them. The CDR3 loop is CANLTGANTGELFF. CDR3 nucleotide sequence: TGTGCCAACTTAACAGGTGCGAACACCGGGGAGCTGTTTTTT.

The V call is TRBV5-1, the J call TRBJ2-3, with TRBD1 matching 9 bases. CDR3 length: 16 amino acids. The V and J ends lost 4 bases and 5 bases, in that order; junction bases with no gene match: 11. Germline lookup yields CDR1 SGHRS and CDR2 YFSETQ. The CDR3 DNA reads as TGCGCCAGCAGCCCACCCGGGACAGGGAACCGAGATACGCAGTATTTT. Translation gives CASSPPGTGNRDTQYF.